The 15 T cell receptor beta chains listed next were all sequenced from one sample in a study of cytomegalovirus exposure and HLA in healthy donors. The PCR ran on 60 Vbeta and 13 Jbeta primers. The data were produced by immunoSEQ multiplex PCR, yet TCRdb's version contains in-frame clones alone and is incomplete. Here the sample spans about 38,000 clones, 86% being singletons. The sample comprised PBMCs. These receptors came from a middle-aged woman in good health and CMV-seropositive.

This clone was seen only once. This chain connects TRBV6-5 to TRBJ2-5, with 8 positions matching TRBD2. After removal of 7 bases from V and 5 bases from J, the junction contained 12 bases not matched to a gene. CDR3 length equals 15 residues. The germline CDR1 and CDR2 sequences are MNHEY and SVGAGI. The DNA for the CDR3 is TGTGCCAGCAATCTGGTCGGGGGGGCCATCGAGACCCAGTACTTC. It yields the protein CASNLVGGAIETQYF.

The chain recombines TRBV30 with TRBJ2-3; 7 bases fit TRBD1. V trimming: 3 bases; J trimming: 11 bases; junction bases outside the gene matches: 14. This CDR3 spans 14 amino acids. The germline CDR1 and CDR2 sequences are GTSNPN and SVGIG (reference sequence). The CDR3 DNA follows: TGTGCCTGGAGACGGGACAGTAGTTTCCTTGTGCAGTATTTT. This codes for CAWRRDSSFLVQYF.

CDR3 DNA: TGTGCCAGCAGCCCCGGGGGGTGGGCGGAGACCCAGTACTTC. Its translation: CASSPGGWAETQYF. This chain joins TRBV11-2 and TRBJ2-5; 7 positions match TRBD2. This CDR3 is built from 14 residues. Germline trimming cut 5 bases from V and 5 bases from J; bases unmatched to any gene: 8. CDR1 and CDR2 (germline): SGHAT, FQNNGV.

This chain links TRBV6-5 with TRBJ1-5; D not certain. Trimming took 4 bases from V and 2 from J, leaving 6 bases between them. CDR3 size: 13 residues. CDR1 and CDR2 (germline): MNHEY, SVGAGI. DNA of the CDR3: TGTGCCAGCAGTTCTGTTGGCAATCAGCCCCAGCATTTT. As protein: CASSSVGNQPQHF.

The chain recombines TRBV7-2 with TRBJ2-7, with D possibly TRBD1 on 6 matching bases. This CDR3 comprises 14 residues. Trimming cost V 4 bases and J 3 bases, with 13 bases left between them. Germline assignment: CDR1 SGHTA and CDR2 FQGNSA. CDR3 residues: CASSSTRGYYEQYF. Written as DNA, the CDR3 is TGTGCCAGCAGCTCCACTAGGGGGTACTACGAGCAGTACTTC.

The chain is built from TRBV7-2 and TRBJ1-5, with D unresolved. The germline V gene encodes CDR1 SGHTA and CDR2 FQGNSA. The V end lost 1 base, the J end lost 7 bases, and 17 bases lay between the germline ends. The CDR3 is made up of 16 amino acids. DNA for the CDR3: TGTGCCAGCAGCTTAGTTGGAGGCTGGGTGGGGCAGCCCCAGCATTTT. Translated, it gives CASSLVGGWVGQPQHF.

The chain links TRBV7-8 to TRBJ2-3, with 11 bases fitting TRBD2. Germline values: CDR1 SGHVS, CDR2 FQNEAQ. The CDR3 consists of 16 residues. V gave up 1 base and J gave up 4 bases; unmatched junction bases: 4. The CDR3 nucleotides read TGTGCCAGCAGCTTAGTAGCGGGGGGGCCTTCAGATACGCAGTATTTT. This sequence encodes CASSLVAGGPSDTQYF.

The V call is TRBV19, the J call TRBJ1-5, with no clear D. Trimming removed 6 bases from V and 0 bases from J, with 9 bases in between. The germline V gene has CDR1 LNHDA and CDR2 SQIVND (reference sequence). The length of the CDR3 is 14 residues. DNA for the CDR3: TGTGCCAGTAGAGCGGAGTATAGCAATCAGCCCCAGCATTTT. Protein product: CASRAEYSNQPQHF.

V and J are TRBV3-2 and TRBJ1-6. TRBV3-2 is designated a pseudogene. This CDR3 has 9 amino acids. The CDR3 loop is CASVSPLHF. As DNA, the CDR3 is TGTGCCAGCGTTTCGCCCCTCCACTTT.

The chain uses TRBV5-6 and TRBJ2-5, with TRBD1 matching 10 bases. The CDR3 has 15 amino acids. Germline CDR1 is SGHDT and CDR2 is YYEEEE. V trimming: 2 bases; J trimming: 5 bases; junction bases outside the gene matches: 6. CDR3 DNA sequence: TGTGCCAGCAGCTTCGGGACAGGGGCGGGGGAGACCCAGTACTTC. Its protein is CASSFGTGAGETQYF.

The rearrangement uses TRBV15 and TRBJ2-2; D gene unclear. The CDR3 covers 16 residues. Germline V gene sequence: CDR1 LNHNV, CDR2 YYDKDF (reference sequence). V was cut by 1 base and J by 7 bases, with 16 bases left in between. CDR3 in DNA: TGTGCCACCAGCAGAGGTCCCCTCCAGACGGGCGGGGAGCTGTTTTTT. It yields the protein CATSRGPLQTGGELFF.

J is TRBJ2-3 and V is TRBV4-3; perhaps TRBD1 as D (6 bases). This CDR3 contains 16 residues. Germline V gene lookup returns CDR1 LGHNA and CDR2 YSLEER. Trimming removed 4 bases at V and 0 bases at J, with 14 bases between. CDR3 bases: TGCGCCAGCAGCCTCGGGACACTTACTAGCACAGATACGCAGTATTTT. Translated: CASSLGTLTSTDTQYF.

The genes are TRBV7-2 and TRBJ2-5; 9 bases match TRBD1. Trimming removed 4 bases from V and 5 bases from J; junction bases left unmatched: 11. From germline, CDR1 is SGHTA and CDR2 FQGNSA. This CDR3 comprises 16 residues. The CDR3 region is CASSWGVGQGAETQYF. CDR3 DNA: TGTGCCAGCAGCTGGGGGGTGGGACAGGGCGCGGAGACCCAGTACTTC.

The V gene is TRBV19, the J gene TRBJ1-5, with TRBD1 identical over 10 bases. Germline V gene sequence: CDR1 LNHDA, CDR2 SQIVND (reference sequence). The CDR3 covers 17 residues. The V and J ends lost 3 bases and 2 bases, in that order; junction bases with no gene match: 7. The CDR3 is CASSIRDRGGGNQPQHF. CDR3 nucleotide sequence: TGTGCCAGTAGTATCCGGGACAGGGGAGGCGGCAATCAGCCCCAGCATTTT.

CDR3 residues: CASSQEARPQETQYF. DNA for the CDR3: TGCGCCAGCAGCCAAGAGGCTAGGCCTCAAGAGACCCAGTACTTC. The V gene is TRBV4-3, the J gene TRBJ2-5; D not resolved. The germline V and J ends were trimmed by 0 bases and 2 bases, with 10 bases remaining between them. The CDR3 totals 15 residues. Looked up from germline, CDR1 is LGHNA and CDR2 is YSLEER.